These 12 T cell receptor beta chains originate from one sample sequenced in a study of blood T cell repertoires in COVID-19. Data came from immunoSEQ multiplex PCR; TCRdb stores just in-frame clones and leaves some out. Of about 220,000 clones listed, roughly 84% are singletons. Source material: PBMCs or T cells enriched from blood (not recorded which). Receptor source: a woman aged 40 to 55 who had recovered from COVID-19.

This chain connects TRBV11-2 to TRBJ2-1, with TRBD2 matching over 10 bases. Germline-derived CDR1 and CDR2 are SGHAT and FQNNGV. The CDR3 is 17 amino acids. V dropped 4 bases and J dropped 7; count of bases not matched to a gene: 13. This CDR3 reads CASSYRGLAGVWNEQFF. The CDR3 DNA follows: TGTGCCAGCAGCTATAGAGGGCTAGCGGGAGTATGGAATGAGCAGTTCTTC.

The chain uses TRBV24-1 and TRBJ2-3, with 8 bases matching TRBD2. Trimming removed 2 bases from V and 5 bases from J; junction bases left unmatched: 5. Germline V gene lookup returns CDR1 KGHDR and CDR2 SFDVKD. CDR3 length equals 15 residues. CDR3 amino acids: CATSDYGRAGDTQYF. The CDR3, as DNA: TGTGCCACCAGTGATTACGGGAGGGCCGGAGATACGCAGTATTTT.

The genes are TRBV5-5 and TRBJ2-5; 7 positions agree with TRBD2. Germline CDR1 SGHKS, CDR2 YYEKEE (reference sequence). The V and J ends lost 2 bases and 5 bases, in that order; junction bases with no gene match: 6. There are 14 residues in the CDR3. CDR3 residues: CASSLSGGTETQYF. The CDR3 region has the DNA TGTGCCAGCAGCTTATCCGGGGGGACGGAGACCCAGTACTTC. Combining the CDR3 with reference TRBV5-5 and TRBJ2-5 gives the whole variable domain DAGVTQSPTHLIKTRGQQVTLRCSPISGHKSVSWYQQVLGQGPQFIFQYYEKEERGRGNFPDRFSARQFPNYSSELNVNALLLGDSALYLCASSLSGGTETQYFGPGTRLLVL.

V is TRBV4-1 and J is TRBJ1-6, with D unclear. Looked up from germline, CDR1 is MGHRA and CDR2 is YSYEKL. Between the trimmed V and J ends, which lost 0 bases and 4 bases, there was a span of 13 bases. This CDR3 has 17 residues. The CDR3 protein is CASSQEGKGGYNSPLHF. The CDR3 coding sequence is TGCGCCAGCAGCCAAGAGGGAAAGGGAGGGTATAATTCACCCCTCCACTTT.

This clone came up once. The chain couples TRBV11-2 to TRBJ1-2; TRBD1 might be the D (6 bases). V was pared by 6 bases and J by 6 bases, with 17 bases between. CDR1 is SGHAT, CDR2 FQNNGV, per germline. The CDR3 is 14 residues long. The CDR3 is CASRSWTVGDGYTF. CDR3 coding DNA: TGTGCCAGCAGGTCTTGGACAGTGGGCGATGGCTACACCTTC.

The chain joins TRBV7-2 to TRBJ1-3; 9 positions match TRBD1. Trimming took 2 bases from V and 4 from J; bases not matched to a gene: 3. The length of the CDR3 is 15 residues. Per germline, CDR1 SGHTA and CDR2 FQGNSA. The chain's CDR3 is CASSLTGGLGNTIYF. The DNA for the CDR3 is TGTGCCAGCAGCTTAACAGGGGGCTTGGGAAACACCATATATTTT.

The J gene is TRBJ1-2, the V gene TRBV28, with D possibly being TRBD1 (6 bases). The CDR3 length is 13 residues. CDR1 is MDHEN and CDR2 is SYDVKM in the germline V gene. The germline V and J ends were trimmed by 6 bases and 6 bases, with 14 bases remaining between them. The CDR3 protein is CASRVDRKDGYTF. CDR3 bases: TGTGCCAGCAGGGTAGACAGGAAAGATGGCTACACCTTC.

V and J are TRBV5-1 and TRBJ1-4, with 9 positions matching TRBD1. V was pared by 8 bases and J by 5 bases, with 4 bases of the junction left unmatched. CDR1 and CDR2 (germline): SGHRS, YFSETQ. The CDR3 contains 13 residues. The CDR3 sequence: CASRDRVNEKLFF. The CDR3 nucleotides are TGCGCCAGTAGGGACAGGGTGAATGAAAAACTGTTTTTT.

This sequence joins TRBV15 and TRBJ1-5; D is undetermined. Per germline, CDR1 LNHNV and CDR2 YYDKDF (reference sequence). The V gene lost 1 base and the J gene lost 9 bases, with 7 bases spanning the gap. The CDR3 sequence is 12 residues long. CDR3 sequence: CATSRAFGPQHF. The CDR3 DNA is TGTGCCACCAGCAGAGCTTTCGGGCCCCAGCATTTT.

The V call is TRBV2, the J call TRBJ2-3, with 7 bases aligning to TRBD2. V was clipped by 6 bases and J by 4 bases; unmatched bases: 13. Germline loops: CDR1 SNHLY, CDR2 FYNNEI. The CDR3 sequence is 16 residues long. Written as DNA, the CDR3 is TGTGCCAGCAGGAAATCCGGACTAGAGATGGCAGATACGCAGTATTTT. It is translated as CASRKSGLEMADTQYF. The full variable domain, with the rest looked up from reference TRBV2 and TRBJ2-3, is EPEVTQTPSHQVTQMGQEVILRCVPISNHLYFYWYRQILGQKVEFLVSFYNNEISEKSEIFDDQFSVERPDGSNFTLKIRSTKLEDSAMYFCASRKSGLEMADTQYFGPGTRLTVL.

The chain uses TRBV7-2 and TRBJ2-4; the D gene is possibly TRBD1 (6 bases). Germline CDR1 SGHTA, CDR2 FQGNSA. This CDR3 has 15 residues. Trimming stripped 4 bases from V and 9 bases from J, with 19 bases between. The CDR3, as DNA: TGTGCCAGCAGCTCGACTCGAGGACGAGGGGGCATTCAGTACTTC. As protein: CASSSTRGRGGIQYF. Full variable domain (missing parts from reference TRBV7-2 and TRBJ2-4): GAGVSQSPSNKVTEKGKDVELRCDPISGHTALYWYRQSLGQGLEFLIYFQGNSAPDKSGLPSDRFSAERTGGSVSTLTIQRTQQEDSAVYLCASSSTRGRGGIQYFGAGTRLSVL.

This chain joins TRBV7-9 and TRBJ1-1; 10 positions match TRBD1. With 3 bases clipped from V and 4 bases from J, the junction kept 2 bases outside the gene matches. The CDR3 contains 14 residues. CDR1 and CDR2 from the germline V gene are SEHNR and FQNEAQ (reference sequence). CDR3 nucleotides: TGTGCCAGCAGCTTTAGGGACAGGGGCACTGAAGCTTTCTTT. As protein: CASSFRDRGTEAFF.